This T cell receptor beta chain was identified during a study of T cell responses to AZD1222 COVID-19 vaccine. Trimming left V 3 bases short and J 2 bases short, with 14 bases between. The CDR3 sequence is 15 residues long. Germline V lookup: CDR1 SNHLY, CDR2 FYNNEI. Measured with immunoSEQ multiplex PCR; TCRdb has only the in-frame clones, and not every one. This table has around 110,000 clones, more than 80% appearing once. The sequences come from peripheral blood, collected on day 0 of AZD1222 vaccination. The TCR sequence derives from an adult in good health. The rearrangement joins TRBV2 to TRBJ2-7; tentative D call: TRBD2 (5 bases). As DNA, the CDR3 is TGTGCCAGCAGTGATGGCGGGCCAACCCCCTACGAGCAGTACTTC. Translating gives CASSDGGPTPYEQYF.